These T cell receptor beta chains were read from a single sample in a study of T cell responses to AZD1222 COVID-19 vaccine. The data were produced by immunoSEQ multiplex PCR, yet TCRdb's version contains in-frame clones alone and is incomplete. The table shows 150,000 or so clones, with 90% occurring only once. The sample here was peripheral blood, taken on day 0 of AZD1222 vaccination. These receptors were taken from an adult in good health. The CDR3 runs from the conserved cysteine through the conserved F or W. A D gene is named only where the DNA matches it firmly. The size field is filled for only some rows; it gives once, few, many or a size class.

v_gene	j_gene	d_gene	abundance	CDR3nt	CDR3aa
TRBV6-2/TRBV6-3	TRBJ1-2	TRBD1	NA	TGTGCCAGCAGTTACTCCCCGACAGGGAACTATGGCTACACCTTC	CASSYSPTGNYGYTF
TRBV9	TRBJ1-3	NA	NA	TGTGCCAGCAGCGTACGAACCTTACAGGGTCCTGGAAACACCATATATTTT	CASSVRTLQGPGNTIYF
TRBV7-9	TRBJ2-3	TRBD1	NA	TGTGCCAGCAGCCCCAGGGGGCCAGATACGCAGTATTTT	CASSPRGPDTQYF
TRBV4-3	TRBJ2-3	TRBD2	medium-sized	TGCGCCAGCAGCCAGACTAGCGGGGGTGGGGCAGATACGCAGTATTTT	CASSQTSGGGADTQYF
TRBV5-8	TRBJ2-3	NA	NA	TGTGCCAGCAGCTTGGTACGGAGCACAGATACGCAGTATTTT	CASSLVRSTDTQYF
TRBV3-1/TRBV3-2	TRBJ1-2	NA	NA	TGTGCCAGCAGCCTCCAAACAGGGTATAGCTACACCTTC	CASSLQTGYSYTF
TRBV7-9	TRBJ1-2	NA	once	TGTGCCAGCAGCTTAATCCCGCGACAGGCCCGGAGCAACTATGGCTACACCTTC	CASSLIPRQARSNYGYTF
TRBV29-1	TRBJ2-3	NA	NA	TGCAGCGCCAGGGTTATGCTTAGCACAGATACGCAGTATTTT	CSARVMLSTDTQYF
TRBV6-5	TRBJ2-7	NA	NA	TGTGCCAGCAGGGGATACTACGAGCAGTACTTC	CASRGYYEQYF
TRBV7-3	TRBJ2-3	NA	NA	TGTGCCAGCAGCTTAAGCCCAGATACGCAGTATTTT	CASSLSPDTQYF
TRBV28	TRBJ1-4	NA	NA	TGTGCCAGCAGGAATAATGAAAAACTGTTTTTT	CASRNNEKLFF
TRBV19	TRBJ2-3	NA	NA	TGTGCCAGTAGTATTGTGAGGGACGCAGATACGCAGTATTTT	CASSIVRDADTQYF
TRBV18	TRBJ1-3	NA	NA	TGTGCCAGCTCAGCCTCAGGGGTATCTGGAAACACCATATATTTT	CASSASGVSGNTIYF
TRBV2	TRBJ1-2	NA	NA	TGTGCCAGCAGTGAATGGGAAGCGTGGGAAAACTATGGCTACACCTTC	CASSEWEAWENYGYTF
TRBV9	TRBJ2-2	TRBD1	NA	TGTGCCAGCAGCGCTCTGACAGGGGGCAAGGGAGGAACCGGGGAGCTGTTTTTT	CASSALTGGKGGTGELFF
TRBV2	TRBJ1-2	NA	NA	TGTGCCAGCAGTCCGGGGCCTGCTAACTATGGCTACACCTTC	CASSPGPANYGYTF
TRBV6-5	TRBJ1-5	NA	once	TGTGCCAGCAGTCATGGTTCAGCTTATAGGCCCCAGCATTTT	CASSHGSAYRPQHF
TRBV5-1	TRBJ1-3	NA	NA	TGCGCCAGCAGCTTGAACTATGGGGAGGCTGGAAACACCATATATTTT	CASSLNYGEAGNTIYF
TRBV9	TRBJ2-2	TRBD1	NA	TGTGCCAGCAGCGTAACCCCGGGACAGGGCGGCGGGGAGCTGTTTTTT	CASSVTPGQGGGELFF
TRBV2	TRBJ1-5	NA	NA	TGTGCCAGCGGTCGGCAGGGAGGGGACAATCAGCCCCAGCATTTT	CASGRQGGDNQPQHF
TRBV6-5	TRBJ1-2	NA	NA	TGTGCCAGCACTAAGATCCAGGGTCACCCTTATGGCTACACCTTC	CASTKIQGHPYGYTF
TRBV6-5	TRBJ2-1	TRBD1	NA	TGTGCCAGCAGTTACTCGGGCAGGGGGATTGGCGATGAGCAGTTCTTC	CASSYSGRGIGDEQFF
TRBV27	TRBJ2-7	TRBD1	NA	TGTGCCAGCAAGATAGGGGACAGACGCTCCTACGAGCAGTACTTC	CASKIGDRRSYEQYF
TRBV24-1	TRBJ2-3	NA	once	TGTGCCACCAGTGATTTGCGGCAGGCAAAGTATTTT	CATSDLRQAKYF
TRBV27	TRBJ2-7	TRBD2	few	TGTGCCAGCAGTCCGGAACTAGCGGGGGAGCAGTACTTC	CASSPELAGEQYF
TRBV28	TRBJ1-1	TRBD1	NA	TGTGCCAGCAGCCCCTTCAACAGGGGACGGAACACTGAAGCTTTCTTT	CASSPFNRGRNTEAFF
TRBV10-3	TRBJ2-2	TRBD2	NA	TGTGCCATCAGTGAGTCGTTGCTAGCGGGGACCACCGGGGAGCTGTTTTTT	CAISESLLAGTTGELFF
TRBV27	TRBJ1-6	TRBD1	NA	TGTGCCAGCAGCCGGGACAGGGGAAAAAATAATTCACCCCTCCACTTT	CASSRDRGKNNSPLHF
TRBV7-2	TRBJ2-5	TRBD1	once	TGTGCCAGCAGCCCCCGCAGCTGGACACCCGGACAGGGGGAGACCCAGTACTTC	CASSPRSWTPGQGETQYF
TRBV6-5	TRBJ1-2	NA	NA	TGTGCCAGCAGTTACGGGGACGACTATGGCTACACCTTC	CASSYGDDYGYTF
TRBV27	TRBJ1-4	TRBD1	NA	TGTGCCAGCAGCACTCCGACAGGGGAACTGTTTTTT	CASSTPTGELFF
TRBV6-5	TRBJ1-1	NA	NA	TGTGCCAGCACCACGGCGAGGGGGACTGAAGCTTTCTTT	CASTTARGTEAFF
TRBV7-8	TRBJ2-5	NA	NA	TGTGCCAGCAGCTTAGTGGGCTTGGGAGAGACCCAGTACTTC	CASSLVGLGETQYF
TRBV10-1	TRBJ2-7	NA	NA	TGCGCCAGCAGTCCCGGGACAACGTACGAGCAGTACTTC	CASSPGTTYEQYF
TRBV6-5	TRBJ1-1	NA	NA	TGTGCCAGCAGTAGACACACTGAAGCTTTCTTT	CASSRHTEAFF
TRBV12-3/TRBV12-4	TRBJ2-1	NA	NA	TGTGCCAGCAGTGCCCACAGTGAGCAGTTCTTC	CASSAHSEQFF
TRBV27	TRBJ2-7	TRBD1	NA	TGTGCCAGCAGGTCGGACAGGGGGCTTTACGAGCAGTACTTC	CASRSDRGLYEQYF
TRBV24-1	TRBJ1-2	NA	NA	TGTGCCACCAAAAACAAGGACTCGGGTGGCTACACCTTC	CATKNKDSGGYTF
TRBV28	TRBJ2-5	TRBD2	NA	TGTGCCAGCAGTTCGCCGACTAGCGGGGGCGAGACCCAGTACTTC	CASSSPTSGGETQYF